This entry lists 25 T cell receptor beta chains sequenced from one sample in a study of shared clonotypes between healthy human individuals. Generated by immunoSEQ multiplex PCR, the TCRdb table keeps only in-frame clones and is missing some. The profile covers over a million clones, with 75% to 80% appearing a single time and roughly 0.61% taken by the ten largest. Specimen: memory CD4+ T cells from PBMCs. Specified subset: CD45RA-negative fraction. Receptors were obtained from a man younger than 35 in good health. Some clones in this sample may be carry-over from other donors' samples.

This clone occurred a few times. This rearrangement joins TRBV7-8 to TRBJ2-1; D remains ambiguous. V was clipped by 5 bases and J by 3 bases, with 17 bases between them. Germline V lookup: CDR1 SGHVS, CDR2 FQNEAQ. The CDR3 contains 16 residues. CDR3 sequence: CASSPPPLGFYNEQFF. The DNA of the CDR3 is TGTGCCAGCAGCCCCCCACCGCTAGGGTTCTACAATGAGCAGTTCTTC.

This clone was seen only a few times. The rearrangement joins TRBV2 to TRBJ1-5, with a possible D match to TRBD1 (5 bases). The CDR3 has 13 amino acids. Germline loops: CDR1 SNHLY, CDR2 FYNNEI. Deletions cut 3 bases from V and 6 bases from J, with 9 bases between. CDR3 bases: TGTGCCAGCAGTGACAGGGAGGGTCAGCCCCAGCATTTT. This codes for CASSDREGQPQHF.

V and J are TRBV7-2 and TRBJ2-5; tentatively, D is TRBD1 or TRBD2 (5 bases each). The V and J ends lost 1 base and 5 bases respectively, with 11 bases between them. Germline V gives CDR1 SGHTA, CDR2 FQGNSA. This CDR3 contains 14 residues. CDR3 DNA: TGTGCCAGCAGCTTAGTGGTCTGGGGGGAGACCCAGTACTTC. Encoded protein: CASSLVVWGETQYF.

About this clone itself: Other DNA sequences from this sample encode an identical CDR3 as well. The J gene is TRBJ2-3, the V gene TRBV7-3; 8 nucleotides line up with TRBD2. After removal of 2 bases from V and 0 bases from J, the junction contained 4 bases not matched to a gene. The CDR3 contains 16 residues. Germline lookup yields CDR1 SGHTA and CDR2 FQGTGA. The CDR3 is CASSLGLAGSTDTQYF. CDR3 DNA: TGTGCCAGCAGCTTAGGATTAGCGGGGAGCACAGATACGCAGTATTTT. The entire variable domain, with the rest obtained from reference TRBV7-3 and TRBJ2-3, is as follows: GAGVSQTPSNKVTEKGKYVELRCDPISGHTALYWYRQSLGQGPEFLIYFQGTGAADDSGLPNDRFFAVRPEGSVSTLKIQRTERGDSAVYLCASSLGLAGSTDTQYFGPGTRLTVL.

This chain uses TRBV5-1 with TRBJ1-3; perhaps TRBD1 as D (5 bases). The V gene's germline CDR1 is SGHRS and CDR2 YFSETQ. V lost 0 bases and J lost 3, with 13 bases in between. This CDR3 region has 16 residues. The CDR3 DNA sequence: TGCGCCAGCAGCTTGGCCGTGGGGGGAATTGGAAACACCATATATTTT. Its protein is CASSLAVGGIGNTIYF. Complete variable domain (other parts from reference TRBV5-1 and TRBJ1-3): KAGVTQTPRYLIKTRGQQVTLSCSPISGHRSVSWYQQTPGQGLQFLFEYFSETQRNKGNFPGRFSGRQFSNSRSEMNVSTLELGDSALYLCASSLAVGGIGNTIYFGEGSWLTVV.

The chain couples TRBV4-1 to TRBJ2-2, with 12 nucleotides matching TRBD2. Germline lookup yields CDR1 MGHRA and CDR2 YSYEKL. This CDR3 has 18 amino acids. V shed 4 bases, J shed 5 bases, and the junction held 11 bases outside the gene matches. The CDR3 DNA follows: TGCGCCAGCAGCCGCCGACTAGCGGGGGACGTAGAGACCGGGGAGCTGTTTTTT. Translating it yields CASSRRLAGDVETGELFF.

The rearrangement uses TRBV10-3 and TRBJ1-1, with 9 bases matching TRBD1. This CDR3 comprises 16 residues. Germline assignment: CDR1 ENHRY and CDR2 SYGVKD. With 0 bases clipped from V and 5 bases from J, the junction kept 7 bases outside the gene matches. The CDR3 region is CAISESKGQGETEAFF. The CDR3 region has the DNA TGTGCCATCAGTGAGTCGAAGGGACAGGGAGAGACTGAAGCTTTCTTT.

The CDR3 DNA reads as TGTGCCAGCAGCTTAAATAAGGGGTACACTGAAGCTTTCTTT. Translated: CASSLNKGYTEAFF. The chain has TRBV11-2 and TRBJ1-1; the D gene is possibly TRBD1 (5 bases). The CDR3 sequence is 14 residues long. V lost 2 bases to trimming and J lost 3 bases, with 10 bases between them. CDR1 SGHAT and CDR2 FQNNGV come from the germline V gene.

The chain is built from TRBV2 and TRBJ1-2, with D unclear. The CDR3 length is 13 residues. With 1 base removed from V and 4 bases from J, the gap between germline ends came to 7 bases. From germline, CDR1 is SNHLY and CDR2 FYNNEI. The DNA for the CDR3 is TGTGCCAGCAGTGAAGACGGATCCTATGGCTACACCTTC. Encoded protein: CASSEDGSYGYTF.

Notes on this clone: A read error may explain this, as a much larger clone is one base away. The chain joins TRBV5-4 to TRBJ2-3; no firm D call. The CDR3 runs to 11 residues. Germline CDR1 is SGHNT and CDR2 is YYREEE (reference sequence). Trimming shortened V by 6 bases and J by 2 bases, and 4 bases separated the two germline ends. Here the CDR3 DNA reads TGTGCCAGCACCAACACAGATACGCAGTATTTT. Its translation: CASTNTDTQYF.

CDR3 amino acids: CASSLVGDSGSGEQFF. The CDR3 coding sequence is TGTGCCAGCAGCTTAGTTGGGGATAGCGGGTCAGGTGAGCAGTTCTTC. The chain has TRBV7-8 and TRBJ2-1, with TRBD2 matching 7 bases. This CDR3 contains 16 residues. With V trimmed by 1 base and J by 9 bases, 12 bases remained unmatched. The germline CDR1 and CDR2 sequences are SGHVS and FQNEAQ.

A single count supports this clone. Other DNA sequences in this specimen translate into the identical CDR3. The chain uses TRBV7-2 and TRBJ1-3; D is unclear. The CDR3 length is 13 residues. Between the trimmed V and J ends, which lost 1 base and 3 bases, there was a span of 4 bases. Germline V gene lookup returns CDR1 SGHTA and CDR2 FQGNSA. CDR3 DNA: TGTGCCAGCAGCTTAGGTGGTGGAAACACCATATATTTT. Translated: CASSLGGGNTIYF.

As regards this clone: One base away lies a much larger clone, so this may be a sequencing read error. Other DNA sequences in this sample translate to the same CDR3. The chain carries TRBV14 and TRBJ2-3, with D hard to call. The CDR3 runs 12 residues. Per the germline V gene, CDR1 is SGHDN and CDR2 is FVKESK. V lost 4 bases and J lost 1, with 3 bases in between. The CDR3 loop is CASSPGTDTQYF. In nucleotides, the CDR3 is TGTGCCAGCAGCCCGGGCACAGATACGCAGTATTTT.

The rearrangement links TRBV18 to TRBJ1-1; no definite D call. Germline CDR1 reads KGHSH; CDR2 reads LQKENI. With 3 bases removed from V and 3 bases from J, the gap between germline ends came to 14 bases. This CDR3 is 15 amino acids long. CDR3 protein: CASSPFRGADTEAFF. The CDR3 region has the DNA TGTGCCAGCTCACCGTTCCGGGGTGCCGACACTGAAGCTTTCTTT.

This rearrangement joins TRBV4-2 to TRBJ1-4; weak D call: TRBD1 (5 bases). Trimming cost V 4 bases and J 8 bases, with 17 bases left between them. CDR3 length: 15 amino acids. The germline CDR1 and CDR2 sequences are LGHNA and YNFKEQ. CDR3 sequence reads: CASSLSTAAEEKLFF. DNA of the CDR3: TGTGCCAGCAGCCTATCGACAGCCGCGGAAGAAAAACTGTTTTTT.

This clone has just a few counts. The V and J genes are TRBV4-2 and TRBJ2-1, with 9 bases fitting TRBD2. CDR1 is LGHNA and CDR2 is YNFKEQ in the germline V gene. V gave up 4 bases and J gave up 4 bases; unmatched junction bases: 11. The CDR3 has 17 residues. The DNA of the CDR3 is TGTGCCAGCAGCCCCCTAGGGCGTAGCGGGAGTTACAATGAGCAGTTCTTC. Encoded protein: CASSPLGRSGSYNEQFF.

This chain connects TRBV6-6 to TRBJ1-2; 7 bases map to TRBD1. Trimming took 5 bases from V and 4 from J; bases not matched to a gene: 10. From germline, CDR1 is MNHNY and CDR2 SVGAGI (reference sequence). The CDR3 runs to 15 residues. CDR3 coding DNA: TGTGCCAGCAGTATCTCAACAGGGGAGGCCTATGGCTACACCTTC. Translated: CASSISTGEAYGYTF.

V and J are TRBV20-1 and TRBJ2-7; D ambiguous. Germline CDR1 reads DFQATT; CDR2 reads SNEGSKA (reference sequence). This CDR3 region has 10 residues. V gave up 5 bases and J gave up 4 bases, with 6 bases separating them. CDR3 coding DNA: TGCAGTGCTCAAATATACGAGCAGTACTTC. This encodes CSAQIYEQYF.

The genes are TRBV11-2 and TRBJ1-2, with TRBD1 matching over 7 bases. Germline CDR1 SGHAT, CDR2 FQNNGV. Germline trimming cut 6 bases from V and 2 bases from J; bases unmatched to any gene: 6. The CDR3 is made up of 14 amino acids. This CDR3 reads CASRATGANYGYTF. The CDR3 DNA sequence: TGTGCCAGCAGGGCCACAGGGGCAAACTATGGCTACACCTTC.

The V gene is TRBV5-1, the J gene TRBJ1-1; perhaps TRBD1 as D (5 bases). In germline, CDR1 is SGHRS, CDR2 YFSETQ. Trimming removed 5 bases at V and 1 base at J, with 15 bases between. The CDR3 length is 15 residues. The CDR3 here is CASSSGRASNTEAFF. The CDR3 bases are TGCGCCAGCAGTTCAGGGAGGGCATCGAACACTGAAGCTTTCTTT.

The CDR3 loop is CASSPRDRARETQYF. CDR3 in DNA: TGCGCCAGCAGCCCCCGGGACAGGGCTAGGGAGACCCAGTACTTC. J is TRBJ2-5 and V is TRBV4-1; 9 nucleotides match TRBD1. The CDR3 contains 15 residues. In germline, CDR1 is MGHRA, CDR2 YSYEKL. The ends lost 4 bases at V and 5 bases at J; junction bases unmatched: 8.

This chain connects TRBV28 to TRBJ2-1; 7 bases match TRBD1. The CDR3 sequence is 13 residues long. CDR1 and CDR2 (germline): MDHEN, SYDVKM. The chain's CDR3 is CGIRDSTYNEQFF. In DNA, the CDR3 is TGTGGGATCCGGGACAGTACCTACAATGAGCAGTTCTTC.

This chain links TRBV10-3 with TRBJ2-3; the D gene is possibly TRBD1 (5 bases). Between the trimmed V and J ends, which lost 4 bases and 2 bases, there was a span of 10 bases. From germline, CDR1 is ENHRY and CDR2 SYGVKD. This CDR3 comprises 14 residues. The CDR3 sequence is CAISGTQATDTQYF. In DNA form, the CDR3 reads TGTGCCATCAGTGGTACACAGGCCACAGATACGCAGTATTTT.

This clone came up a few times. The V call is TRBV6-5, the J call TRBJ1-1; the D is unclear. From germline, CDR1 is MNHEY and CDR2 SVGAGI. The ends were cut back, 7 bases at V and 7 bases at J, with 10 bases in the middle. The CDR3 runs to 11 residues. The CDR3 nucleotides are TGTGCCAGCACCGACGGCCGTGAAGCTTTCTTT. Translating gives CASTDGREAFF.

The chain recombines TRBV2 with TRBJ2-1; 9 positions agree with TRBD1. V lost 6 bases and J lost 4; bases outside the gene matches: 7. Looked up from germline, CDR1 is SNHLY and CDR2 is FYNNEI. This CDR3 is built from 15 residues. The CDR3 nucleotides read TGTGCCAGCAGCAGAGACAGGGGGGGTTACAATGAGCAGTTCTTC. Amino acid sequence: CASSRDRGGYNEQFF.